This TCR beta chain came from a study of blood T cell repertoires in COVID-19. Study background: PBMCs, B-cell-depleted T cells, or T cells were the source of the cDNA or gDNA that made up the material.

TCRdb's table, derived via immunoSEQ multiplex PCR, lists solely in-frame clones and lacks some. The sample includes around 230,000 clones, approximately 80% seen only once; the top ten take approximately 9.6%. J lost 4 bases, V lost 0 bases, and 5 bases had no gene match. This CDR3 is 15 amino acids long. In germline, CDR1 is SGHRS, CDR2 YFSETQ. The rearrangement uses TRBV5-1 and TRBJ2-3; 7 bases match TRBD2. The source is a woman aged 80 or over with acute or convalescent COVID-19. What was sequenced was peripheral blood. The CDR3 region has the DNA TGCGCCAGCAGCTTGGGGGCTAGCGGCCCAGATACGCAGTATTTT. Translation gives CASSLGASGPDTQYF.